Below, 31 T cell receptor beta chains from the same sample are listed, as sequenced in a study of blood T cell repertoires in COVID-19. TCRdb keeps only in-frame clones here, not all; method: immunoSEQ multiplex PCR. The sample contains approximately 280,000 clones, about 88% of which appear only once. The sample comprised peripheral blood. The receptors derive from a human donor with COVID-19, enrolled during active disease. The donor label of this sample is uncertain.

The J gene is TRBJ2-3, the V gene TRBV5-1; 12 bases match TRBD2. V lost 3 bases to trimming and J lost 2 bases; unmatched junction nucleotides: 1. The CDR3 loop spans 15 amino acids. The germline V gene encodes CDR1 SGHRS and CDR2 YFSETQ. CDR3 nucleotides: TGCGCCAGCAGCTGGACTAGCGGGAACACAGATACGCAGTATTTT. Amino acids: CASSWTSGNTDTQYF.

The chain is built from TRBV28 and TRBJ1-1, with D perhaps matching TRBD1 (6 bases). Trimming removed 4 bases from V and 10 bases from J, with 13 bases in between. In germline, CDR1 is MDHEN, CDR2 SYDVKM. The CDR3 has 12 amino acids. This CDR3 is CASSYGGRGAFF. In nucleotides, the CDR3 is TGTGCCAGCAGTTACGGGGGGCGGGGAGCTTTCTTT.

The V and J genes are TRBV10-3 and TRBJ1-2; no firm D call. CDR1 ENHRY and CDR2 SYGVKD come from the germline V gene. Between the trimmed V and J ends, which lost 10 bases and 0 bases, there was a span of 9 bases. The CDR3 contains 12 residues. The CDR3 coding sequence is TGTGCCACTCGAACAGCTAACTATGGCTACACCTTC. It codes for CATRTANYGYTF.

The gene calls are TRBV2 and TRBJ2-3; 10 bases line up with TRBD2. After removal of 0 bases from V and 0 bases from J, the junction contained 6 bases not matched to a gene. The CDR3 has 18 amino acids. Looked up from germline, CDR1 is SNHLY and CDR2 is FYNNEI. This CDR3 reads CASSEAVKREGSTDTQYF. Here the CDR3 DNA reads TGTGCCAGCAGTGAAGCAGTAAAGCGGGAGGGAAGCACAGATACGCAGTATTTT.

J is TRBJ1-6 and V is TRBV6-5, with D possibly matching TRBD1 (5 bases). The CDR3 has 15 residues. Germline values: CDR1 MNHEY, CDR2 SVGAGI. Trimming pared 2 bases from V and 6 bases from J, leaving 11 bases between. CDR3 DNA: TGTGCCAGCAGTTACGGGGGGTTCTCTAATTCACCCCTCCACTTT. Translation: CASSYGGFSNSPLHF.

V gene TRBV9 combines with J gene TRBJ1-1; no clear D. The CDR3 covers 14 residues. Trimming removed 4 bases at V and 4 bases at J, with 14 bases between. CDR1 SGDLS and CDR2 YYNGEE come from the germline V gene. CDR3: CASSPITSGTEAFF. The CDR3 DNA reads as TGTGCCAGCAGCCCTATTACCTCGGGCACTGAAGCTTTCTTT.

The chain couples TRBV9 to TRBJ2-7, with TRBD1 matching over 8 bases. The junction had 5 bases not matched to a gene; V was cut back by 2 bases and J by 1 base. CDR1 and CDR2 from the germline V gene are SGDLS and YYNGEE. The CDR3 is made up of 15 amino acids. In nucleotides, the CDR3 is TGTGCCAGCAGCGTTCACGACAGGGGTTCCTACGAGCAGTACTTC. Amino acids: CASSVHDRGSYEQYF.

This chain links TRBV7-3 with TRBJ1-5, with TRBD1 as a possible D gene (5 bases). The CDR3 runs 13 residues. Between the trimmed V and J ends, which lost 0 bases and 5 bases, there was a span of 5 bases. Germline loops: CDR1 SGHTA, CDR2 FQGTGA. CDR3 loop: CASSLTGDQPQHF. The CDR3 nucleotides are TGTGCCAGCAGCTTAACAGGGGATCAGCCCCAGCATTTT. Full variable domain (rest looked up from reference TRBV7-3 and TRBJ1-5): GAGVSQTPSNKVTEKGKYVELRCDPISGHTALYWYRQSLGQGPEFLIYFQGTGAADDSGLPNDRFFAVRPEGSVSTLKIQRTERGDSAVYLCASSLTGDQPQHFGDGTRLSIL.

V gene TRBV5-4 combines with J gene TRBJ2-6, with a weak D call TRBD2 (6 bases). The CDR3 sequence is 15 residues long. The V end lost 4 bases, the J end lost 0 bases, and 8 bases lay between the germline ends. Germline V lookup: CDR1 SGHNT, CDR2 YYREEE (reference sequence). CDR3 in DNA: TGTGCCAGCAGCGTCGGGGGCTCTGGGGCCAACGTCCTGACTTTC. Its protein is CASSVGGSGANVLTF.

The V and J genes are TRBV5-1 and TRBJ1-3; D possibly corresponds to TRBD1 (5 bases). Trimming cost V 4 bases and J 1 base, with 9 bases left between them. Germline V gene data show CDR1 as SGHRS and CDR2 as YFSETQ. This CDR3 spans 14 amino acids. The CDR3 bases are TGCGCCAGCAGCGACGGGACTTCTGGAAACACCATATATTTT. Translated, it gives CASSDGTSGNTIYF. Based on the CDR3 plus reference TRBV5-1 and TRBJ1-3, the full variable domain is KAGVTQTPRYLIKTRGQQVTLSCSPISGHRSVSWYQQTPGQGLQFLFEYFSETQRNKGNFPGRFSGRQFSNSRSEMNVSTLELGDSALYLCASSDGTSGNTIYFGEGSWLTVV.

In this sample, this clone turned up a few times. V usage is TRBV11-2 and J usage is TRBJ2-3; TRBD2 agrees at 8 bases. V lost 1 base and J lost 0; bases outside the gene matches: 6. CDR1 and CDR2 from the germline V gene are SGHAT and FQNNGV. CDR3 length: 17 amino acids. The CDR3 sequence is CASSLAGGSHSTDTQYF. The CDR3 nucleotides read TGTGCCAGCAGCTTAGCGGGAGGGTCCCATAGCACAGATACGCAGTATTTT. The full variable domain, in which reference TRBV11-2 and TRBJ2-3 provide the parts outside the CDR3, is EAGVAQSPRYKIIEKRQSVAFWCNPISGHATLYWYQQILGQGPKLLIQFQNNGVVDDSQLPKDRFSAERLKGVDSTLKIQPAKLEDSAVYLCASSLAGGSHSTDTQYFGPGTRLTVL.

The V and J genes are TRBV28 and TRBJ2-3; 9 bases are shared with TRBD1. The V segment lost 7 bases and the J segment 5 bases; nucleotides outside the gene matches: 7. CDR1 and CDR2 from the germline V gene are MDHEN and SYDVKM. The CDR3 runs to 14 residues. The CDR3 protein is CASNGGTGIDTQYF. The CDR3 DNA reads as TGTGCCAGCAACGGGGGGACAGGGATAGATACGCAGTATTTT.

The chain carries TRBV7-9 and TRBJ2-5; weak D call: TRBD1 (6 bases). This CDR3 comprises 19 residues. CDR1 is SEHNR, CDR2 FQNEAQ, per germline (reference sequence). The V end was cut by 4 bases, the J end by 0 bases, with 24 bases between. The CDR3 loop reads CASSSRRGATMMYQETQYF. CDR3 nucleotide sequence: TGTGCCAGCAGCTCCCGCAGGGGTGCAACGATGATGTACCAAGAGACCCAGTACTTC.

Remarks on this clone: Mismatch with germline at one junction end may stem from a read error. V gene TRBV19 combines with J gene TRBJ2-2; D is unresolved. Germline V CDR1 and CDR2: LNHDA, SQIVND (reference sequence). This CDR3 is 17 amino acids long. CDR3 sequence: CASRIDGASPLTGELFF. The CDR3 coding sequence is TGTGCCAGTAGAATAGACGGAGCATCTCCACTCACCGGGGAGCTGTTTTTT.

This clone was found once. V and J are TRBV12-3 or TRBV12-4 and TRBJ1-6; D is unclear. V was clipped by 6 bases and J by 8 bases, with 8 bases between them. There are 12 residues in the CDR3. The CDR3 nucleotides are TGTGCCAGCAGCAACAGTTATTCACCCCTCCACTTT. Amino acids: CASSNSYSPLHF.

The CDR3 DNA sequence: TGCAGCGTTAATAAGGGGGGGGCCGCTGAGCAGTTCTTC. Translating gives CSVNKGGAAEQFF. The chain uses TRBV29-1 and TRBJ2-1, with a tentative D call TRBD2 (7 bases). V lost 5 bases, J lost 9 bases, and 17 bases lay in between. This CDR3 comprises 13 residues. The germline V gene has CDR1 SQVTM and CDR2 ANQGSEA.

The genes are TRBV3-1 (or the pseudogene TRBV3-2) and TRBJ2-2, with D perhaps matching TRBD2 (6 bases). Trimming left V 7 bases short and J 1 base short, with 10 bases between. There are 14 residues in the CDR3. Looked up from germline, CDR1 is LGHDT and CDR2 is YNNKEL (reference sequence). CDR3 DNA: TGTGCCAGCAAGTCGGAGGGGAACACCGGGGAGCTGTTTTTT. This encodes CASKSEGNTGELFF.

The chain has TRBV7-9 and TRBJ1-5, with D possibly matching TRBD1 (5 bases). Germline values: CDR1 SEHNR, CDR2 FQNEAQ (reference sequence). This CDR3 contains 14 residues. The V and J ends lost 3 bases and 7 bases respectively, with 13 bases between them. The CDR3 DNA follows: TGTGCCAGCAGCTTGGGGCAGGGAGGACAGCCCCAGCATTTT. Translating gives CASSLGQGGQPQHF.

The rearrangement links TRBV5-1 to TRBJ2-5, with D possibly matching TRBD2 (5 bases). CDR3 length equals 17 residues. Trimming took off 6 bases at V and 5 bases at J, with 26 bases between the two ends. From germline, CDR1 is SGHRS and CDR2 YFSETQ. The CDR3 spells CASTHSSERVPRETQYF. DNA for the CDR3: TGCGCCAGCACCCATTCGTCGGAGAGGGTCCCGAGGGAGACCCAGTACTTC.

The chain uses TRBV6-4 and TRBJ2-1; 10 bases line up with TRBD2. The V gene's germline CDR1 is MRHNA and CDR2 SNTAGT. With V trimmed by 3 bases and J by 7 bases, 6 bases remained unmatched. The CDR3 consists of 15 residues. The CDR3 is CASSETLAGANEQFF. The CDR3 DNA follows: TGTGCCAGCAGTGAGACGCTAGCGGGAGCAAATGAGCAGTTCTTC.

V and J are TRBV9 and TRBJ2-2; 8 bases are shared with TRBD1. CDR1 is SGDLS and CDR2 is YYNGEE in the germline V gene. Trimming removed 2 bases from V and 2 bases from J; junction bases left unmatched: 5. The length of the CDR3 is 16 residues. CDR3 nucleotide sequence: TGTGCCAGCAGCGTTAGACAGGGGTCCAACACCGGGGAGCTGTTTTTT. This codes for CASSVRQGSNTGELFF.

This clone showed up just once. The CDR3 DNA reads TGTGCCAGCAGTCCCTTCAAGCGACTAGCGGGAGACGGAGGGTCCTACGAGCAGTACTTC. As protein: CASSPFKRLAGDGGSYEQYF. The rearrangement joins TRBV12-1 to TRBJ2-7; the table's TRBD2 call for D was not verified on the DNA. TRBV12-1 is a recognized pseudogene. The CDR3 length is 20 residues.

The chain employs TRBV7-2 and TRBJ2-7, with TRBD1 matching 9 bases. Germline V gives CDR1 SGHTA, CDR2 FQGNSA. V was pared by 5 bases and J by 1 base, with 9 bases of the junction left unmatched. This CDR3 contains 16 residues. The CDR3 is CASSPRTGVRSYEQYF. The DNA of the CDR3 is TGTGCCAGCAGCCCGAGGACAGGGGTAAGGTCCTACGAGCAGTACTTC.

V usage is TRBV9 and J usage is TRBJ1-1, with TRBD1 matching 9 bases. Germline-derived CDR1 and CDR2 are SGDLS and YYNGEE. J lost 3 bases, V lost 4 bases, and 7 bases had no gene match. This CDR3 is built from 15 residues. The CDR3 nucleotides are TGTGCCAGCAGCCCCCGGACAGGGGAGGACACTGAAGCTTTCTTT. It is translated as CASSPRTGEDTEAFF.

The chain combines TRBV5-1 with TRBJ2-1; no reliable D call. The germline V gene has CDR1 SGHRS and CDR2 YFSETQ. The CDR3 has 15 amino acids. V was shortened by 2 bases and J by 0 bases, with 9 bases between the two germline ends. The CDR3 DNA reads TGCGCCAGCAGCTTATGGCGGAGCTCCTACAATGAGCAGTTCTTC. Protein: CASSLWRSSYNEQFF.

In this sample, this clone turned up once. The genes are TRBV7-2 and TRBJ2-3, with 7 bases aligning to TRBD2. The V gene's germline CDR1 is SGHTA and CDR2 FQGNSA. CDR3 length: 17 residues. Trimming cost V 0 bases and J 2 bases; bases outside gene matches: 8. The CDR3: CASSLASASGLTDTQYF. The CDR3, as DNA: TGTGCCAGCAGCTTAGCCTCGGCTAGCGGACTCACAGATACGCAGTATTTT. Together with reference TRBV7-2 and TRBJ2-3, the CDR3 gives the full variable domain: GAGVSQSPSNKVTEKGKDVELRCDPISGHTALYWYRQSLGQGLEFLIYFQGNSAPDKSGLPSDRFSAERTGGSVSTLTIQRTQQEDSAVYLCASSLASASGLTDTQYFGPGTRLTVL.

CDR3 loop: CASSPYLRLAGDRGTGELFF. As DNA, the CDR3 is TGTGCCAGTAGTCCTTACCTTCGGCTAGCGGGAGATCGCGGCACCGGGGAGCTGTTTTTT. The chain uses TRBV19 and TRBJ2-2; 10 positions agree with TRBD2. The CDR3 has 20 residues. CDR1 is LNHDA and CDR2 is SQIVND in the germline V gene (reference sequence). Trimming cost V 5 bases and J 4 bases; bases outside gene matches: 19.

CDR3 nucleotides: TGTGCCAGCAGCGTAGAAGGGGGCTGGGCAGATACGCAGTATTTT. Amino acids: CASSVEGGWADTQYF. The J gene is TRBJ2-3, the V gene TRBV9, with 7 bases matching TRBD1. The V gene end was trimmed by 0 bases and the J gene end by 4 bases; junction bases not matched to a gene: 5. CDR3 size: 15 residues. The germline V gene has CDR1 SGDLS and CDR2 YYNGEE.

The J gene is TRBJ2-6, the V gene TRBV28; 7 bases align to TRBD1. CDR3 length: 17 residues. With V trimmed by 3 bases and J by 0 bases, 5 bases remained unmatched. The germline CDR1 and CDR2 sequences are MDHEN and SYDVKM. CDR3 bases: TGTGCCAGCAGTTTTAGGGACAGCCGCTCTGGGGCCAACGTCCTGACTTTC. It translates to CASSFRDSRSGANVLTF.

The rearrangement links TRBV3-1 (or the pseudogene TRBV3-2) to TRBJ1-5, with 9 bases matching TRBD1. CDR1 LGHDT and CDR2 YNNKEL come from the germline V gene (reference sequence). The length of the CDR3 is 15 residues. Losses at the gene ends were 3 bases for V and 6 bases for J; bases not matched to a gene: 6. The CDR3 DNA reads as TGTGCCAGCAGCCATGGGGACAGGGAGCTTCAGCCCCAGCATTTT. It yields the protein CASSHGDRELQPQHF.

The gene calls are TRBV7-6 and TRBJ2-6; 7 bases match TRBD1. CDR1 SGHVS and CDR2 FNYEAQ come from the germline V gene. The junction had 6 bases not matched to a gene; V was cut back by 5 bases and J by 2 bases. The length of the CDR3 is 16 residues. This CDR3 reads CASSPDRQAGANVLTF. The CDR3 DNA reads as TGTGCCAGCAGCCCGGACAGGCAGGCTGGGGCCAACGTCCTGACTTTC.